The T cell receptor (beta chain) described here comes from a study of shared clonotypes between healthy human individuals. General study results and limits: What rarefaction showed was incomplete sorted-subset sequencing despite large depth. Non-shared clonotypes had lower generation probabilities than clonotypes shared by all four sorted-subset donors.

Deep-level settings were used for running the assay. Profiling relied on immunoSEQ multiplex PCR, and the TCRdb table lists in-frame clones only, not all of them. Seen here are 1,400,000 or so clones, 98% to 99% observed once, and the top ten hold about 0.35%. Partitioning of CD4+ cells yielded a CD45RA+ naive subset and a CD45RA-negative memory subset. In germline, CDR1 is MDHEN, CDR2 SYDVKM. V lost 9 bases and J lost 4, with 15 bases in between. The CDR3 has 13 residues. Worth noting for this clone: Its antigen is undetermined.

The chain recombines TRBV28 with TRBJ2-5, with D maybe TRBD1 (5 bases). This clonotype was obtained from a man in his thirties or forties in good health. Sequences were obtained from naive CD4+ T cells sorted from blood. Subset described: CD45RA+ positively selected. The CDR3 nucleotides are TGTGCCAGTCGCAGGGTTACAGGAGAGACCCAGTACTTC. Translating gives CASRRVTGETQYF.